This is a list of T cell receptor beta chains from one sample in a study of cytomegalovirus exposure and HLA in healthy donors. Produced via immunoSEQ multiplex PCR; TCRdb's table is partial and in-frame only. Of about 95,000 clones in the sample, 78% were seen once. The sequenced material came from PBMCs. These receptors were taken from a woman in her thirties or forties in good health and CMV-seropositive. CDR3s include the opening cysteine and the closing phenylalanine or tryptophan. The D gene is left open where the match is weak. Clone size appears in some rows only: once, few, many, or a class for an expanded clone.

len	abundance	j_gene	v_gene	d_gene	CDR3aa	CDR3nt
14	.	TRBJ1-1	TRBV5-4	TRBD1	CASSYVQGGTEAFF	TGTGCCAGCAGCTACGTGCAGGGGGGCACTGAAGCTTTCTTT
15	.	TRBJ2-1	TRBV6-1	.	CASSPTSFLYNEQFF	TGTGCCAGCAGTCCAACTAGCTTTCTCTACAATGAGCAGTTCTTC
11	once	TRBJ2-7	TRBV5-1	.	CASSLDTEQYF	TGCGCCAGCAGCTTGGACACCGAGCAGTACTTC
15	.	TRBJ2-1	TRBV11-1	TRBD1	CASSRDRGIYNEQFF	TGTGCCAGCAGCCGGGACAGGGGAATCTACAATGAGCAGTTCTTC
13	.	TRBJ2-7	TRBV2	TRBD1	CASSGTGGYEQYF	TGTGCCAGCAGTGGTACAGGGGGGTACGAGCAGTACTTC
14	.	TRBJ2-3	TRBV5-1	.	CASKPGASTDTQYF	TGCGCCAGCAAGCCGGGAGCTAGCACAGATACGCAGTATTTT
17	.	TRBJ2-1	TRBV6-1	.	CASSEGVGREPYNEQFF	TGTGCCAGCAGTGAAGGAGTAGGACGGGAGCCCTACAATGAGCAGTTCTTC
15	few	TRBJ2-7	TRBV27	.	CASSLVETEPFEQYF	TGTGCCAGCAGTTTGGTAGAGACAGAACCATTTGAGCAGTACTTC
14	.	TRBJ2-3	TRBV6-1	.	CASSEGGGADTQYF	TGTGCCAGCAGTGAAGGAGGGGGGGCAGATACGCAGTATTTT
15	.	TRBJ2-7	TRBV5-1	.	CASSVGVTTSYEQYF	TGCGCCAGCAGCGTCGGGGTGACTACTTCCTACGAGCAGTACTTC
13	.	TRBJ2-7	TRBV5-1	TRBD1	CASSQNRGYEQYF	TGCGCCAGCAGCCAGAACAGGGGGTATGAGCAGTACTTC
19	.	TRBJ1-1	TRBV28	TRBD1	CASSDPPLFPGQKNTEAFF	TGTGCCAGCAGTGATCCCCCCCTATTCCCGGGACAGAAGAACACTGAAGCTTTCTTT
11	few	TRBJ2-7	TRBV29-1	.	CSVGGFYEQYF	TGCAGCGTGGGGGGTTTCTACGAGCAGTACTTC
16	.	TRBJ2-3	TRBV10-3	.	CASHQEGRVTSDTQYF	TGTGCCAGCCACCAGGAGGGCAGGGTAACATCAGATACGCAGTATTTT
13	once	TRBJ2-7	TRBV28	.	CASSLLHTYEQYF	TGTGCCAGCAGTTTATTACACACCTACGAGCAGTACTTC
13	.	TRBJ2-1	TRBV5-4	.	CASSSQNLNEQFF	TGTGCCAGCAGCTCACAGAACCTGAATGAGCAGTTCTTC
17	.	TRBJ2-3	TRBV19	TRBD2	CASSIGPSGKGTDTQYF	TGTGCCAGTAGTATAGGTCCTAGCGGGAAGGGCACAGATACGCAGTATTTT
18	once	TRBJ2-1	TRBV29-1	.	CSVEDSTISATFGGEQFF	TGCAGCGTTGAAGACTCCACTATTAGCGCTACGTTCGGAGGTGAGCAGTTCTTC